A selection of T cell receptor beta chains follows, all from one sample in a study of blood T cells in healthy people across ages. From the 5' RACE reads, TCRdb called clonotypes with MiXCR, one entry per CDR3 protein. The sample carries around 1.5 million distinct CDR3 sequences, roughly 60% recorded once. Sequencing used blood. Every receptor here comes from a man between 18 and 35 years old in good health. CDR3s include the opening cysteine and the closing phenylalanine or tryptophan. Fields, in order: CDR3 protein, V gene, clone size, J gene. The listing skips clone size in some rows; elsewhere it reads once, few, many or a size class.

CDR3 protein: CASSLVDQGERPLYGYTF; V gene: TRBV7-8; clone size: .; J gene: TRBJ1-2
CDR3 protein: CASSTTGAKNIQYF; V gene: TRBV11-1; clone size: .; J gene: TRBJ2-4
CDR3 protein: CSVGTATGELFF; V gene: TRBV29-1; clone size: .; J gene: TRBJ2-2
CDR3 protein: CASSFFRVAPYEQYF; V gene: TRBV28; clone size: many; J gene: TRBJ2-7
CDR3 protein: CAISESRDYGYTF; V gene: TRBV10-3; clone size: once; J gene: TRBJ1-2
CDR3 protein: CASSYPPSVFF; V gene: TRBV6-5; clone size: .; J gene: TRBJ2-1
CDR3 protein: CSVGNRGNTEAFF; V gene: TRBV29-1; clone size: .; J gene: TRBJ1-1
CDR3 protein: CASSPKGGQETQYF; V gene: TRBV4-2; clone size: .; J gene: TRBJ2-5
CDR3 protein: CASSQDLGLAGAGANVLTF; V gene: TRBV4-1; clone size: .; J gene: TRBJ2-6
CDR3 protein: CASSQDMAQETQYF; V gene: TRBV4-3; clone size: .; J gene: TRBJ2-5
CDR3 protein: CSVVLAPHNEQFF; V gene: TRBV29-1; clone size: .; J gene: TRBJ2-1
CDR3 protein: CASSQRGTSGRRAYEQYF; V gene: TRBV3-1; clone size: .; J gene: TRBJ2-7
CDR3 protein: CATQTHGTYEQYF; V gene: TRBV28; clone size: few; J gene: TRBJ2-7